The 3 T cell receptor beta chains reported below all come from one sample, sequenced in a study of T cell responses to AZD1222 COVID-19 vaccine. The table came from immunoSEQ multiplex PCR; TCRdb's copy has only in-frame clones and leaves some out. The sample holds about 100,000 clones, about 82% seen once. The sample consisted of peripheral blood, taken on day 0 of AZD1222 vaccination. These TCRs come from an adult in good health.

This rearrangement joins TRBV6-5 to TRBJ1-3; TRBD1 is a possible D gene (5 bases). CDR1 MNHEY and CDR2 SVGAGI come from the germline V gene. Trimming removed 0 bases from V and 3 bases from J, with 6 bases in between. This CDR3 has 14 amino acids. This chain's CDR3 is CASSYSRGGNTIYF. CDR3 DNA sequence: TGTGCCAGCAGTTACTCGAGGGGTGGAAACACCATATATTTT.

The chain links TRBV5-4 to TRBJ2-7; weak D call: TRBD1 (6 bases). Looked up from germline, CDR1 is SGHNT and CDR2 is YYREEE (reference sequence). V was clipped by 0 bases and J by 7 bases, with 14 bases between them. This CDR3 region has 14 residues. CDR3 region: CASSLVAGVSEQYF. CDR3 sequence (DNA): TGTGCCAGCAGCTTGGTCGCAGGGGTGAGTGAGCAGTACTTC.

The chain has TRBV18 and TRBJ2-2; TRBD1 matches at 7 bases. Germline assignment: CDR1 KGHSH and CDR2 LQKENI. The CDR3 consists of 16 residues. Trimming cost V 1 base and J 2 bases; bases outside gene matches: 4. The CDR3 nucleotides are TGTGCCAGCTCACCACAGAGACAGGGTAACACCGGGGAGCTGTTTTTT. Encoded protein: CASSPQRQGNTGELFF. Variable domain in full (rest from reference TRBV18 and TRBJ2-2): NAGVMQNPRHLVRRRGQEARLRCSPMKGHSHVYWYRQLPEEGLKFMVYLQKENIIDESGMPKERFSAEFPKEGPSILRIQQVVRGDSAAYFCASSPQRQGNTGELFFGEGSRLTVL.